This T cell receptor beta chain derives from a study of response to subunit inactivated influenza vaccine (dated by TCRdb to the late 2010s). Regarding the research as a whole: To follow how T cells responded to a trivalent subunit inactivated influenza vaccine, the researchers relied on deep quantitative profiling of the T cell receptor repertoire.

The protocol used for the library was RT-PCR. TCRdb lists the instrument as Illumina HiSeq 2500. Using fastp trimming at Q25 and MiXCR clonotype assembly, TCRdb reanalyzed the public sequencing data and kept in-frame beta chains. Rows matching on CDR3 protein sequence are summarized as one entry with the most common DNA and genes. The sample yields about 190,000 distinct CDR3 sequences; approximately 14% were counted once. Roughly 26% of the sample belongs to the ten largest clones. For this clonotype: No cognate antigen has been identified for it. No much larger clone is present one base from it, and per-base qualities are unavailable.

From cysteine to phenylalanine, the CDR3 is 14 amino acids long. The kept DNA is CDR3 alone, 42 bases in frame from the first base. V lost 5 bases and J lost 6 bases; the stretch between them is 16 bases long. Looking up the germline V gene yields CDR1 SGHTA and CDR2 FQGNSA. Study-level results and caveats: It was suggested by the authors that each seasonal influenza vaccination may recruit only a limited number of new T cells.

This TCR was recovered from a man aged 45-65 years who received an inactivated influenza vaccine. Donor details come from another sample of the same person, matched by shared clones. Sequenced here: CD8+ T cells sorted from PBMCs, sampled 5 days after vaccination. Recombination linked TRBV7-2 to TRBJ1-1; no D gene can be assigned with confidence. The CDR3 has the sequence CASSPTSLASEAFF. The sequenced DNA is TGTGCCAGCAGCCCCACCTCACTGGCTTCTGAAGCTTTCTTT.